What follows are 26 T cell receptor beta chains derived from one specimen sequenced in a study of T cell responses to AZD1222 COVID-19 vaccine. The data were produced by immunoSEQ multiplex PCR, yet TCRdb's version contains in-frame clones alone and is incomplete. The repertoire holds roughly 120,000 clones, with approximately 85% as singletons. Specimen: peripheral blood, collected on day 0 of MenACWY control vaccination. The source is an adult in good health.

V is TRBV28 and J is TRBJ2-7; D ambiguous. The CDR3 consists of 15 residues. Per germline, CDR1 MDHEN and CDR2 SYDVKM. The V and J ends lost 5 bases and 3 bases respectively, with 17 bases between them. CDR3: CASSPPWGVVYEQYF. The CDR3 DNA follows: TGTGCCAGCAGTCCCCCCTGGGGTGTAGTCTACGAGCAGTACTTC.

The gene calls are TRBV7-2 and TRBJ2-1; no reliable D call. The CDR3 runs to 14 residues. In germline, CDR1 is SGHTA, CDR2 FQGNSA. Trimming cost V 5 bases and J 7 bases, with 15 bases left between them. DNA of the CDR3: TGTGCCAGCAGCCCCTTAATGGGTCAAAATGAGCAGTTCTTC. Translated: CASSPLMGQNEQFF.

The J gene is TRBJ2-5, the V gene TRBV7-2; TRBD2 aligns across 10 bases. Germline V gene sequence: CDR1 SGHTA, CDR2 FQGNSA. CDR3 length: 15 residues. V was pared by 5 bases and J by 2 bases, with 5 bases of the junction left unmatched. CDR3 amino acids: CASSSTSGAQETQYF. The CDR3 DNA follows: TGTGCCAGCAGCAGTACTAGCGGGGCACAAGAGACCCAGTACTTC.

CDR3: CASSQTGGESYEQYF. The CDR3 DNA is TGTGCCAGCAGCCAAACAGGGGGCGAATCCTACGAGCAGTACTTC. The V and J genes are TRBV21-1 and TRBJ2-7; the table assigns TRBD1, which was not confirmed against the DNA. TRBV21-1 is tagged as a pseudogene. This CDR3 has 15 residues.

This clone came up a few times. This chain uses TRBV7-2 with TRBJ2-2; 7 nucleotides match TRBD1. The CDR3 has 14 residues. Unmatched junction bases numbered 6, after V lost 5 bases and J lost 6 bases. Per the germline V gene, CDR1 is SGHTA and CDR2 is FQGNSA. Here the CDR3 DNA reads TGTGCCAGCAGCCCGATCACAGGGGCCGGGGAGCTGTTTTTT. It translates to CASSPITGAGELFF.

The chain is built from TRBV19 and TRBJ2-7; D is perhaps TRBD1 or TRBD2 (5 bases each). The CDR3 covers 16 residues. CDR1 LNHDA and CDR2 SQIVND come from the germline V gene (reference sequence). The germline V and J ends were trimmed by 4 bases and 3 bases, with 19 bases remaining between them. The CDR3, as DNA: TGTGCCAGTAGTAGCGCATCGGGACGGATATTCTACGAGCAGTACTTC. Protein sequence: CASSSASGRIFYEQYF.

This rearrangement joins TRBV5-1 to TRBJ2-6; D is perhaps TRBD1 (5 bases). Germline assignment: CDR1 SGHRS and CDR2 YFSETQ. The V end was cut by 1 base, the J end by 1 base, with 12 bases between. The CDR3 length is 17 residues. CDR3 bases: TGCGCCAGCAGCTTGCAGGGTCCCAATTCTGGGGCCAACGTCCTGACTTTC. This sequence encodes CASSLQGPNSGANVLTF. The variable domain in full, with the rest retrieved from reference TRBV5-1 and TRBJ2-6, is KAGVTQTPRYLIKTRGQQVTLSCSPISGHRSVSWYQQTPGQGLQFLFEYFSETQRNKGNFPGRFSGRQFSNSRSEMNVSTLELGDSALYLCASSLQGPNSGANVLTFGAGSRLTVL.

The rearrangement links TRBV19 to TRBJ1-1, with D hard to call. The V end was cut by 3 bases, the J end by 5 bases, with 16 bases between. CDR3 length equals 15 residues. CDR1 LNHDA and CDR2 SQIVND come from the germline V gene (reference sequence). The CDR3 protein is CASSIDVPVGTEAFF. In nucleotides, the CDR3 is TGTGCCAGTAGTATCGATGTTCCGGTTGGAACTGAAGCTTTCTTT.

CDR3 loop: CSVDQETQYF. The CDR3, as DNA: TGCAGCGTTGATCAAGAGACCCAGTACTTC. The rearrangement uses TRBV29-1 and TRBJ2-5, with D unclear. CDR1 and CDR2 (germline): SQVTM, ANQGSEA. There are 10 residues in the CDR3. The V end lost 3 bases, the J end lost 2 bases, and 1 base lay between the germline ends.

The V and J genes are TRBV5-5 and TRBJ2-5; weak D call: TRBD1 (5 bases). Trimming left V 2 bases short and J 3 bases short, with 11 bases between. In germline, CDR1 is SGHKS, CDR2 YYEKEE (reference sequence). The CDR3 contains 14 residues. The chain's CDR3 is CASSFAAGKETQYF. As DNA, the CDR3 is TGTGCCAGCAGCTTCGCGGCAGGGAAAGAGACCCAGTACTTC.

This chain connects TRBV6-5 to TRBJ2-2; D not resolved. The CDR3 contains 15 residues. V lost 0 bases to trimming and J lost 6 bases, with 11 bases between them. Germline V gene sequence: CDR1 MNHEY, CDR2 SVGAGI. CDR3 DNA: TGTGCCAGCAGTTACTCAAAAGGGTTGGCCGGGGAGCTGTTTTTT. Its protein is CASSYSKGLAGELFF.

J is TRBJ1-1 and V is TRBV6-2 or TRBV6-3, with D hard to call. Germline CDR1 is MNHEY and CDR2 is SVGEGT. V was cut by 2 bases and J by 5 bases, with 6 bases left in between. The CDR3 loop spans 12 amino acids. DNA for the CDR3: TGTGCCAGCAGTTACGGGTATACTGAAGCTTTCTTT. As protein: CASSYGYTEAFF.

The chain uses TRBV15 and TRBJ2-5; tentatively, D is TRBD1 (6 bases). V was shortened by 0 bases and J by 5 bases, with 16 bases between the two germline ends. The CDR3 length is 16 residues. Germline values: CDR1 LNHNV, CDR2 YYDKDF (reference sequence). The CDR3 region is CATSRDLQGRGETQYF. The DNA for the CDR3 is TGTGCCACCAGCAGAGATTTGCAGGGGCGAGGGGAGACCCAGTACTTC. The full variable domain, with the rest looked up from reference TRBV15 and TRBJ2-5, is DAMVIQNPRYQVTQFGKPVTLSCSQTLNHNVMYWYQQKSSQAPKLLFHYYDKDFNNEADTPDNFQSRRPNTSFCFLDIRSPGLGDTAMYLCATSRDLQGRGETQYFGPGTRLLVL.

The chain employs TRBV28 and TRBJ1-1; D not resolved. Germline V gene sequence: CDR1 MDHEN, CDR2 SYDVKM. CDR3 length equals 16 residues. Trimming shortened V by 3 bases and J by 4 bases, and 18 bases separated the two germline ends. CDR3 nucleotides: TGTGCCAGCAGTTTCCGATTGACCCGTCTTGGCACTGAAGCTTTCTTT. It yields the protein CASSFRLTRLGTEAFF.

The V and J genes are TRBV11-3 and TRBJ2-7; tentatively, D is TRBD2 (5 bases). V dropped 5 bases and J dropped 1 base, with 9 bases sitting between them. This CDR3 contains 13 residues. Germline CDR1 SGHNT, CDR2 YENEEA. The CDR3 here is CASSLSGSYEQYF. The CDR3 DNA is TGTGCCAGCAGCCTTTCGGGATCCTACGAGCAGTACTTC.

This clone came up a few times. The chain employs TRBV4-1 and TRBJ1-6; D not certain. V lost 3 bases to trimming and J lost 7 bases, with 10 bases between them. Per the germline V gene, CDR1 is MGHRA and CDR2 is YSYEKL. This CDR3 is built from 14 residues. The CDR3 is CASSHLVGNSPLHF. The CDR3 bases are TGCGCCAGCAGCCATCTCGTCGGGAATTCACCCCTCCACTTT.

The rearrangement uses TRBV2 and TRBJ1-4, with a possible D match to TRBD1 (6 bases). The ends were cut back, 8 bases at V and 8 bases at J, with 18 bases in the middle. Germline V CDR1 and CDR2: SNHLY, FYNNEI. The CDR3 consists of 14 residues. CDR3 amino acids: CASGGGLGNEKLFF. The CDR3 DNA reads TGTGCCAGCGGAGGGGGGTTGGGGAACGAAAAACTGTTTTTT.

The genes are TRBV6-2 or TRBV6-3 and TRBJ1-2, with D perhaps TRBD1 (6 bases). The CDR3 runs to 14 residues. Trimming took 5 bases from V and 4 from J, leaving 14 bases between them. CDR1 is MNHEY, CDR2 SVGEGT, per germline. The DNA of the CDR3 is TGTGCCAGCAGTAGACAGGTGTGGATCTATGGCTACACCTTC. This sequence encodes CASSRQVWIYGYTF.

The V and J genes are TRBV15 and TRBJ1-2; D call uncertain. This CDR3 is 15 amino acids long. The V end was cut by 0 bases, the J end by 5 bases, with 13 bases between. From germline, CDR1 is LNHNV and CDR2 YYDKDF (reference sequence). The DNA for the CDR3 is TGTGCCACCAGCAGAGAAGGAGCCAGGACTTATGGCTACACCTTC. Translated, it gives CATSREGARTYGYTF.

The J gene is TRBJ1-6, the V gene TRBV7-2; TRBD1 aligns across 10 bases. Germline V lookup: CDR1 SGHTA, CDR2 FQGNSA. With V trimmed by 3 bases and J by 9 bases, 8 bases remained unmatched. The CDR3 loop spans 16 amino acids. The CDR3 bases are TGTGCCAGCAGCTTCAGGTCTGGACAGGGGGGTTCACCCCTCCACTTT. This encodes CASSFRSGQGGSPLHF.

The chain combines TRBV3-1 (or the pseudogene TRBV3-2) with TRBJ2-1; 14 nucleotides match TRBD2. This CDR3 has 20 residues. The junction had 12 bases not matched to a gene; V was cut back by 3 bases and J by 2 bases. Per germline, CDR1 LGHDT and CDR2 YNNKEL (reference sequence). CDR3 amino acids: CASSQLPGLAGASTYNEQFF. Written as DNA, the CDR3 is TGTGCCAGCAGCCAGTTGCCGGGACTAGCGGGGGCCTCAACCTACAATGAGCAGTTCTTC.

The gene calls are TRBV4-3 and TRBJ2-7; possibly TRBD2 for D (5 bases). The V gene's germline CDR1 is LGHNA and CDR2 YSLEER. The V gene lost 0 bases and the J gene lost 5 bases, with 11 bases spanning the gap. The CDR3 length is 14 residues. Written as DNA, the CDR3 is TGCGCCAGCAGCCAAGATCCGGACTCTCACGAGCAGTACTTC. Translated: CASSQDPDSHEQYF.

The chain combines TRBV6-6 with TRBJ2-5; D is undetermined. Between the trimmed V and J ends, which lost 6 bases and 4 bases, there was a span of 12 bases. The CDR3 runs 13 residues. CDR1 is MNHNY and CDR2 is SVGAGI in the germline V gene (reference sequence). The CDR3 reads CASSLVGGETQYF. DNA for the CDR3: TGTGCCAGCAGCCTAGTTGGTGGAGAGACCCAGTACTTC.

Remarks on this clone: The sample holds other DNA sequences that translate to the same CDR3. The chain has TRBV12-3 or TRBV12-4 and TRBJ1-2; no definite D call. V was clipped by 3 bases and J by 4 bases, with 3 bases between them. The CDR3 is 11 amino acids. The CDR3 sequence: CASSFGYGYTF. In DNA, the CDR3 is TGTGCCAGCAGTTTCGGCTATGGCTACACCTTC.

The rearrangement links TRBV7-2 to TRBJ1-6; D call uncertain. Per the germline V gene, CDR1 is SGHTA and CDR2 is FQGNSA. The CDR3 totals 14 residues. Trimming cost V 4 bases and J 5 bases, with 9 bases left between them. The CDR3 loop is CASSSGTNNSPLHF. Here the CDR3 DNA reads TGTGCCAGCAGCTCCGGCACTAATAATTCACCCCTCCACTTT.

The chain combines TRBV6-5 with TRBJ1-5, with D unresolved. This CDR3 contains 15 residues. Germline assignment: CDR1 MNHEY and CDR2 SVGAGI. V lost 0 bases to trimming and J lost 0 bases, with 6 bases between them. The CDR3 is CASSYSDSSNQPQHF. Here the CDR3 DNA reads TGTGCCAGCAGTTACTCTGACTCTAGCAATCAGCCCCAGCATTTT.